The 20 T cell receptor beta chains presented below share a single source sample, sequenced in a study of T cells in Graves' hyperthyroidism and ophthalmopathy. There were TCR beta CDR3 regions amplified from RNA transcripts. HTBI primers were employed in a first-round RT-PCR of the TCR CDR3. TCRdb recomputed calls from the multiplex PCR reads with MiXCR, one row per CDR3 protein. The sample holds hundreds of thousands of distinct CDR3 sequences; around a fifth are singletons and the top ten take about half. Sequencing used blood. The receptors come from a woman aged 70-85 years with Graves' ophthalmopathy.

This clonotype was seen at least ten times. The chain carries TRBV6-1 and TRBJ1-5; D may be TRBD1 (5 bases). Looked up from germline, CDR1 is MNHNS and CDR2 is SASEGT. Trimming pared 4 bases from V and 3 bases from J, leaving 10 bases between. CDR3 length: 14 residues. The CDR3 DNA follows: TGTGCCAGCAGTGTCTTAGGGGTCAATCAGCCCCAGCATTTT. Protein product: CASSVLGVNQPQHF.

The CDR3 region has the DNA TGTGCCAGTAGTTGGGACAGGGGGAACACAGATACGCAGTATTTT. This encodes CASSWDRGNTDTQYF. This chain links TRBV19 with TRBJ2-3; 11 positions agree with TRBD1. Germline V gene data show CDR1 as LNHDA and CDR2 as SQIVND (reference sequence). J was trimmed by 2 bases and V by 5 bases; bases with no gene match: 3. This CDR3 contains 15 residues.

About this clonotype itself: This may be a read error, as it is one base from a much larger clone. The V gene is TRBV2, the J gene TRBJ2-7, with 8 bases lining up with TRBD2. Germline V gene lookup returns CDR1 SNHLY and CDR2 FYNNEI. With 8 bases clipped from V and 2 bases from J, the junction kept 11 bases outside the gene matches. This CDR3 is built from 15 residues. The CDR3 here is CASCGGRTGAYEQYF. DNA of the CDR3: TGTGCCAGCTGCGGCGGGAGGACCGGTGCCTACGAGCAGTACTTC.

This clonotype was seen ten or more times. CDR3 amino acids: CAISEPTGGNQPQHF. The CDR3 DNA follows: TGTGCCATCAGTGAACCCACAGGCGGCAATCAGCCCCAGCATTTT. The chain employs TRBV10-3 and TRBJ1-5; D is possibly TRBD1 (5 bases). The CDR3 sequence is 15 residues long. The V and J ends lost 3 bases and 2 bases respectively, with 11 bases between them. Germline V gene data show CDR1 as ENHRY and CDR2 as SYGVKD.

V is TRBV27 and J is TRBJ1-1; TRBD1 might be the D (5 bases). Trimming took off 7 bases at V and 1 base at J, with 10 bases between the two ends. The CDR3 is made up of 13 amino acids. Germline V gene lookup returns CDR1 MNHEY and CDR2 SMNVEV (reference sequence). The CDR3 protein is CASTRAGNTEAFF. In nucleotides, the CDR3 is TGTGCCAGCACCAGGGCAGGGAACACTGAAGCTTTCTTT.

This clonotype was observed a handful of times. The chain uses TRBV20-1 and TRBJ2-7, with a possible D match to TRBD1 (5 bases). The CDR3 totals 12 residues. The ends were cut back, 6 bases at V and 3 bases at J, with 12 bases in the middle. Germline values: CDR1 DFQATT, CDR2 SNEGSKA (reference sequence). The CDR3 spells CSAETGYYEQYF. DNA of the CDR3: TGCAGTGCAGAAACAGGTTACTACGAGCAGTACTTC.

J is TRBJ2-3 and V is TRBV7-9; TRBD2 is a possible D gene (6 bases). Trimming shortened V by 4 bases and J by 6 bases, and 20 bases separated the two germline ends. Germline V CDR1 and CDR2: SEHNR, FQNEAQ (reference sequence). This CDR3 has 16 amino acids. CDR3 coding DNA: TGTGCCAGCAGCTCCTCTCTGGGGGGAGGTTGGGATACGCAGTATTTT. It yields the protein CASSSSLGGGWDTQYF.

The sample holds many counts of this clonotype. The rearrangement joins TRBV20-1 to TRBJ2-7, with 9 bases identical to TRBD2. V dropped 3 bases and J dropped 5; count of bases not matched to a gene: 8. Germline CDR1 is DFQATT and CDR2 is SNEGSKA (reference sequence). The CDR3 totals 14 residues. The CDR3 protein is CSASWGGRADEQYF. The CDR3 DNA reads TGCAGTGCTAGTTGGGGCGGGAGGGCCGACGAGCAGTACTTC.

This clonotype came up a few times. This chain connects TRBV11-2 to TRBJ2-1, with TRBD2 matching over 8 bases. The CDR3 runs to 15 residues. Germline V gene data show CDR1 as SGHAT and CDR2 as FQNNGV. V lost 5 bases, J lost 4 bases, and 7 bases stayed unmatched. In nucleotides, the CDR3 is TGTGCCAGCAGCGGCGGGAGGACTCTGTACAATGAGCAGTTCTTC. Protein sequence: CASSGGRTLYNEQFF.

The gene calls are TRBV11-2 and TRBJ2-7, with D uncertain. Trimming took off 5 bases at V and 6 bases at J, with 14 bases between the two ends. Germline CDR1 SGHAT, CDR2 FQNNGV. This CDR3 has 13 amino acids. In nucleotides, the CDR3 is TGTGCCAGCAGCGCTACTCGGGCCACCGAGCAGTACTTC. This gives the protein CASSATRATEQYF.

This clonotype turned up a few times. The CDR3 DNA reads as TGCAGCGTTGAAAGTTCAGCGACTGAGCAGTTCTTC. It codes for CSVESSATEQFF. The chain couples TRBV29-1 to TRBJ2-1; unclear D gene. The V and J ends lost 2 bases and 9 bases respectively, with 11 bases between them. The germline V gene has CDR1 SQVTM and CDR2 ANQGSEA. The CDR3 runs 12 residues.

This clonotype was counted a few times. V gene TRBV2 combines with J gene TRBJ1-4; D might be TRBD1 (5 bases). CDR1 and CDR2 (germline): SNHLY, FYNNEI. The CDR3 extends over 14 amino acids. The V end was cut by 2 bases, the J end by 7 bases, with 11 bases between. The CDR3 region is CASSEQGTGEKLFF. CDR3 in DNA: TGTGCCAGCAGTGAACAAGGGACGGGTGAAAAACTGTTTTTT.

This clonotype was found many times. J is TRBJ2-7 and V is TRBV27; 8 nucleotides agree with TRBD1. The V segment lost 7 bases and the J segment 2 bases; nucleotides outside the gene matches: 7. Germline assignment: CDR1 MNHEY and CDR2 SMNVEV (reference sequence). The CDR3 consists of 14 residues. This chain's CDR3 is CASTPRDRTYEQYF. CDR3 bases: TGTGCCAGCACCCCCCGGGACAGGACCTACGAGCAGTACTTC.

This clonotype was recorded a few times. The chain uses TRBV5-1 and TRBJ1-1; a weak D match, TRBD1 (5 bases). V dropped 5 bases and J dropped 7 bases, with 9 bases sitting between them. The germline gives CDR1 SGHRS, CDR2 YFSETQ. This CDR3 spans 11 amino acids. The DNA of the CDR3 is TGCGCCAGCAGGTCAGGGAATGAAGCTTTCTTT. Translated, it gives CASRSGNEAFF.

The CDR3 DNA is TGTGCCAGCAGTGACAGACCTGACAATGAGCAGTTCTTC. Amino acids: CASSDRPDNEQFF. The chain joins TRBV6-1 to TRBJ2-1, with D unresolved. This CDR3 is 13 amino acids long. Per germline, CDR1 MNHNS and CDR2 SASEGT. V was trimmed by 3 bases and J by 5 bases, leaving 8 bases between them.

This clonotype was counted only a few times. The chain recombines TRBV30 with TRBJ1-1; no firm D call. The CDR3 is 12 residues long. From germline, CDR1 is GTSNPN and CDR2 SVGIG (reference sequence). V lost 2 bases, J lost 3 bases, and 7 bases lay in between. The CDR3, as DNA: TGTGCCTGGAGTAGACTCGACACTGAAGCTTTCTTT. It encodes CAWSRLDTEAFF.

CDR3 loop: CAISEGGNTEAFF. CDR3 sequence (DNA): TGTGCCATCAGCGAGGGTGGGAACACTGAAGCTTTCTTT. The V gene is TRBV10-3, the J gene TRBJ1-1; D is unclear. The ends were cut back, 6 bases at V and 1 base at J, with 9 bases in the middle. The germline gives CDR1 ENHRY, CDR2 SYGVKD. This CDR3 has 13 residues.

V and J are TRBV5-1 and TRBJ2-7; no definite D call. The CDR3 is 13 residues long. The germline gives CDR1 SGHRS, CDR2 YFSETQ. V lost 0 bases and J lost 3, with 7 bases in between. Here the CDR3 DNA reads TGCGCCAGCAGCTTGGACGGGTTCTACGAGCAGTACTTC. Translating it yields CASSLDGFYEQYF.

The V gene is TRBV18, the J gene TRBJ2-7; 14 positions match TRBD2. This CDR3 has 16 amino acids. V shed 3 bases, J shed 7 bases, and the junction held 8 bases outside the gene matches. Germline CDR1 and CDR2: KGHSH and LQKENI. The CDR3: CASSPGLAGGGNEQYF. The CDR3 coding sequence is TGTGCCAGCTCACCTGGACTAGCGGGAGGCGGCAATGAGCAGTACTTC.

This clonotype was found a few times. The chain carries TRBV6-5 and TRBJ2-2; D is uncertain. Germline lookup yields CDR1 MNHEY and CDR2 SVGAGI. The V end lost 2 bases, the J end lost 0 bases, and 10 bases lay between the germline ends. The length of the CDR3 is 16 residues. The CDR3: CASSYGQEPNTGELFF. CDR3 sequence (DNA): TGTGCCAGCAGTTACGGTCAGGAGCCGAACACCGGGGAGCTGTTTTTT.